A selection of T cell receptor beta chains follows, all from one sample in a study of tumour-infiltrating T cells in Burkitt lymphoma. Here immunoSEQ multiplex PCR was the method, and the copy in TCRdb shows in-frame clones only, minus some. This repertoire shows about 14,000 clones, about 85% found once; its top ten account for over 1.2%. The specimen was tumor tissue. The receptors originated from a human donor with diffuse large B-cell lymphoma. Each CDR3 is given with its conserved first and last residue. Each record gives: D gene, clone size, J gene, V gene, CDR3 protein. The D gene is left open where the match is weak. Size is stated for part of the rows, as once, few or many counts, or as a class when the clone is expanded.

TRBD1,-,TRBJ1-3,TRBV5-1,CASSLGPGGSGNTIYF
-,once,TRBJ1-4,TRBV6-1,CASNHRESTNEKLFF
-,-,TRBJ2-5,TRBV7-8,CASSRIQDYQETQYF
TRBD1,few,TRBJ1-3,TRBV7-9,CASSAGTAGNTIYF
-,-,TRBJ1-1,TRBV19,CASSPVLNTEAFF
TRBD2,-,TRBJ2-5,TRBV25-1,CASSEGSSGVVETQYF
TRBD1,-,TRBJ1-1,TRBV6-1,CASSEGQQRGAFF
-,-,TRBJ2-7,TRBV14,CASSQVQGGYEQYF
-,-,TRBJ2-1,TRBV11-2,CASSFGGNEQFF
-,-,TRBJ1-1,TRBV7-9,CASSLNRNTEAFF
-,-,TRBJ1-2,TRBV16,CASREDYGYTF
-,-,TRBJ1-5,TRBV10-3,CAIRQTENQPQHF
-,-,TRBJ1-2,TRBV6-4,CASSDSYGYTF
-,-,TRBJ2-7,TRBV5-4,CASSLPGRRSYEQYF
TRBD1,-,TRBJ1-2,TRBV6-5,CASKTGGGYTF
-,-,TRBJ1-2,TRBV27,CASREGVGGVYGYTF
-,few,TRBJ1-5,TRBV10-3,CAISGGDSNQPQHF
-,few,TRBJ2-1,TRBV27,CASSLGSPNEQFF
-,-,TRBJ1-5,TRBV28,CASSLISDQPQHF
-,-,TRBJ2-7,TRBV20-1,CSVRGVYEQYF
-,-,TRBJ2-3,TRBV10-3,CAISADSISTDTQYF
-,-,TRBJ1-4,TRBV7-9,CASSLAGTARITNEKLFF
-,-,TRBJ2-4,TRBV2,CASSTELLAKNIQYF
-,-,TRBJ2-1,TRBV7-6,CASSSRAGKAEQFF
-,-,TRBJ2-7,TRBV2,CASITTGKWEQYF
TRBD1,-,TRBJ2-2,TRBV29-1,CSVPGQRFTGELFF
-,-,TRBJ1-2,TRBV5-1,CASSLVERGIGGYTF
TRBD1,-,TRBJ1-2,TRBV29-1,CSVDRPGTGGGYTF
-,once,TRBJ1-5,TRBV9,CASSVSGKSNQPQHF
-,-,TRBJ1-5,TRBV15,CATSRERGNQPQHF
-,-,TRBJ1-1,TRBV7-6,CASSLGGEDTEAFF
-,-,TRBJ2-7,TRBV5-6,CASSLEGRGYEQYF
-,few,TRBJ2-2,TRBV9,CASSVASGTGELFF
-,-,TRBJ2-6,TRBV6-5,CASSYSGVSRANVLTF
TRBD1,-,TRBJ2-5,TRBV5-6,CASSRMGQGARETQYF
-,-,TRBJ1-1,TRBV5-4,CAGVRNTEAFF
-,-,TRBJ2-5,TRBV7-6,CASSIGVYSLVEETQYF
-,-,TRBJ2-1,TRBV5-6,CASSFRGYNEQFF
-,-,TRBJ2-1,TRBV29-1,CSAEWPSGNEQFF
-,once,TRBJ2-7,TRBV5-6,CASSHRDTNSYEQYF
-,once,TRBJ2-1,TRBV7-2,CASSLGNEQFF
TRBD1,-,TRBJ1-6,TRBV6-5,CASSSDRGNSPLHF
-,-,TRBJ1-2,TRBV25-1,CASSELYGYTF
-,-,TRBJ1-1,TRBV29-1,CSVQGFNTEAFF
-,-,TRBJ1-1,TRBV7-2,CASSSGGGNTEAFF